The clone carrying this TCR beta chain appeared a single time. Source study methods: Quantification of nucleated cells was approximated via reference gene primer amplification. Using immunoSEQ multiplex PCR, the repertoire was profiled, and TCRdb retains in-frame clones only, with some absent. For V, J and clone size, that table is used; D and trimming come from the DNA. The sample records fewer than 120,000 clones, 70% to 90% being singletons. The sample originates from a study of blood T cell repertoires in COVID-19. Whole-study context: Sites in the United States, Italy and Spain provided acute and convalescent COVID-19 samples. Sample material is recorded as cDNA or gDNA derived from T cells, B-cell-depleted T cells, or PBMCs.

The CDR3 is made up of 15 amino acids. Deletions cut 0 bases from V and 0 bases from J, with 9 bases between. Germline CDR1 and CDR2: SGHNT and YYREEE (reference sequence). The V and J genes are TRBV5-4 and TRBJ1-1, with D unresolved. Sequenced input: peripheral blood. The clonotype comes from a human donor in a cohort sampled during active COVID-19. The CDR3 is CASSLGLRMNTEAFF. In nucleotides, the CDR3 is TGTGCCAGCAGCTTGGGGTTGCGGATGAACACTGAAGCTTTCTTT. Variable domain in full (rest from reference TRBV5-4 and TRBJ1-1): ETGVTQSPTHLIKTRGQQVTLRCSSQSGHNTVSWYQQALGQGPQFIFQYYREEENGRGNFPPRFSGLQFPNYSSELNVNALELDDSALYLCASSLGLRMNTEAFFGQGTRLTVV.